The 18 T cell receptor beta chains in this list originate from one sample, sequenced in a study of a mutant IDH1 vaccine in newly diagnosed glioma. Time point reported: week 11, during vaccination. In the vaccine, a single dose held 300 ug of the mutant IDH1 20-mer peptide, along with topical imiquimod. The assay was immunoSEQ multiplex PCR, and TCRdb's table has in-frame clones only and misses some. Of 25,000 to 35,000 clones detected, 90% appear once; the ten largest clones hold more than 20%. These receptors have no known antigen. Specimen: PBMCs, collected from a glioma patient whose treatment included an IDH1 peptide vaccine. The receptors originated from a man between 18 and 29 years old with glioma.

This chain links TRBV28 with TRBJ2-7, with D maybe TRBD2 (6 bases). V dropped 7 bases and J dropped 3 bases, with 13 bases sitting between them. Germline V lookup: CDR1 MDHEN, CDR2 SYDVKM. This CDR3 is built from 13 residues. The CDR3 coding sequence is TGTGCCAGCACTCCCGGCGGGATCTACGAGCAGTACTTC. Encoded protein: CASTPGGIYEQYF.

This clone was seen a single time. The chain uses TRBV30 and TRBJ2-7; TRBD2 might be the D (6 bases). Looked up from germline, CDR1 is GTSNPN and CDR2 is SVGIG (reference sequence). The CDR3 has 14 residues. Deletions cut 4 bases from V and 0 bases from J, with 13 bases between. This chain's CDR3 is CAWNLGGPSYEQYF. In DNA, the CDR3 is TGTGCCTGGAACCTCGGGGGACCCTCCTACGAGCAGTACTTC. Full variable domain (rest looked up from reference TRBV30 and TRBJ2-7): SQTIHQWPATLVQPVGSPLSLECTVEGTSNPNLYWYRQAAGRGLQLLFYSVGIGQISSEVPQNLSASRPQDRQFILSSKKLLLSDSGFYLCAWNLGGPSYEQYFGPGTRLTVT.

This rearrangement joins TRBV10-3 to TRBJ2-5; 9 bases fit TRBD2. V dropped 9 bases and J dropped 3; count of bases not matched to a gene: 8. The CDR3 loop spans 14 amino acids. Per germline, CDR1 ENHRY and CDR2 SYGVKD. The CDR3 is CAIQREDDKETQYF. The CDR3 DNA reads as TGTGCCATACAGCGGGAGGACGACAAAGAGACCCAGTACTTC.

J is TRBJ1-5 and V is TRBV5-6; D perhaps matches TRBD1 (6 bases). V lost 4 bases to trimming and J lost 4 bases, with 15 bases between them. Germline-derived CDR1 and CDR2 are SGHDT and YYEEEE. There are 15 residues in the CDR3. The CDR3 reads CASSHRTALNQPQHF. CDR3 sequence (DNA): TGTGCCAGCAGCCATCGGACAGCCTTGAATCAGCCCCAGCATTTT.

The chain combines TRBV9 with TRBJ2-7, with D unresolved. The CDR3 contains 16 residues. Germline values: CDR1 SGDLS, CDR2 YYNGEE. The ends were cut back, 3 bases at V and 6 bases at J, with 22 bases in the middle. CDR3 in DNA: TGTGCCAGCAGCGAGAGAGAGACCCTCCGGTTCGGCGAGCAGTACTTC. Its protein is CASSERETLRFGEQYF.

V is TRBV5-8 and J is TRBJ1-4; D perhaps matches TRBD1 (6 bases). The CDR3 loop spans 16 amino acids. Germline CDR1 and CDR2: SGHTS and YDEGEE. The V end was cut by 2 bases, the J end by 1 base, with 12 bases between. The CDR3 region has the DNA TGTGCCAGCAGCTTCCTCAGGGGTAGAACTAATGAAAAACTGTTTTTT. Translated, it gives CASSFLRGRTNEKLFF.

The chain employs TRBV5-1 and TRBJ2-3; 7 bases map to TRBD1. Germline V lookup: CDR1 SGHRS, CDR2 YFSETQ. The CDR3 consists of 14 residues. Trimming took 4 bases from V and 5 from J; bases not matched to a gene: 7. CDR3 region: CASSLSRGIDTQYF. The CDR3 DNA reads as TGCGCCAGCAGCCTTAGCAGGGGGATAGATACGCAGTATTTT.

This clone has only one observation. The CDR3 loop reads CASRGLAGGLRCHTQYF. CDR3 DNA sequence: TGCGCCAGCCGAGGACTAGCGGGAGGGCTACGTTGCCATACGCAGTATTTT. This chain uses TRBV10-1 with TRBJ2-3, with TRBD2 matching over 15 bases. The CDR3 spans 17 residues. CDR1 is WNHNN, CDR2 SYGVQD, per germline (reference sequence). V shed 8 bases, J shed 7 bases, and the junction held 13 bases outside the gene matches.

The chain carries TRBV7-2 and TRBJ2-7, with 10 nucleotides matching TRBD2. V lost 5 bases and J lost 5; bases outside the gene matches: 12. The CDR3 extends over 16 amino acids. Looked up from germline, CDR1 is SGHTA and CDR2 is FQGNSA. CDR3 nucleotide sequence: TGTGCCAGCAGCCCCGTTGGGGGGACTAGCGCCCACGAGCAGTACTTC. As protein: CASSPVGGTSAHEQYF.

The CDR3 loop reads CASSQAAERGGYGYTF. CDR3 sequence (DNA): TGCGCCAGCAGCCAAGCGGCGGAGAGAGGGGGCTATGGCTACACCTTC. The chain recombines TRBV4-3 with TRBJ1-2; possible D gene TRBD1, 6 bases. The germline gives CDR1 LGHNA, CDR2 YSLEER. Trimming took off 1 base at V and 4 bases at J, with 16 bases between the two ends. The CDR3 contains 16 residues.

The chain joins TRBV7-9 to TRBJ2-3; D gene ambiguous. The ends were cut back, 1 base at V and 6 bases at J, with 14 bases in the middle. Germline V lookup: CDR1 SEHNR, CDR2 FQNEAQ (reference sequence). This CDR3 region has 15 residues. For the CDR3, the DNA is TGTGCCAGCAGCTTAGTGGGTATACCCGGGGATACGCAGTATTTT. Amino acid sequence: CASSLVGIPGDTQYF.

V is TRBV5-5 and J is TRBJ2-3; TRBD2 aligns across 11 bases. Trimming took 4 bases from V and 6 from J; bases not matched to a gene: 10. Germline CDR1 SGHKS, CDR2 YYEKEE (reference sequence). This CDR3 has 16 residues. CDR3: CASSPTSGGSIDTQYF. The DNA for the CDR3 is TGTGCCAGCAGCCCAACTAGCGGGGGTTCCATTGATACGCAGTATTTT.

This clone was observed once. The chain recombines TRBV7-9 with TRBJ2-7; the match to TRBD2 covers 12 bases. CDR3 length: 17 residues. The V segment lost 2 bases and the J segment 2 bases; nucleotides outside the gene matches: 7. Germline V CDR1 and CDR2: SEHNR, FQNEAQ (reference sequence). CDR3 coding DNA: TGTGCCAGCAGCTTAACGACGGCTAGCGGGAGGGCCTACGAGCAGTACTTC. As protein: CASSLTTASGRAYEQYF.

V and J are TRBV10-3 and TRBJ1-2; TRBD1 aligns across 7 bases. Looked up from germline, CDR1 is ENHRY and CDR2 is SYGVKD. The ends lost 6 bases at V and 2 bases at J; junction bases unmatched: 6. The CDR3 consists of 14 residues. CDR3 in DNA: TGTGCCATCAGCCCGGGACAGCTAAACTATGGCTACACCTTC. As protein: CAISPGQLNYGYTF.

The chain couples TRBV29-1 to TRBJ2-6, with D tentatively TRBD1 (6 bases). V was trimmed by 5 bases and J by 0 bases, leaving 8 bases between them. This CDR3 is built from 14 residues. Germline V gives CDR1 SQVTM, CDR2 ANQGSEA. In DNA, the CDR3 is TGCAGCGTTCGGGACAACTCTGGGGCCAACGTCCTGACTTTC. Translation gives CSVRDNSGANVLTF.

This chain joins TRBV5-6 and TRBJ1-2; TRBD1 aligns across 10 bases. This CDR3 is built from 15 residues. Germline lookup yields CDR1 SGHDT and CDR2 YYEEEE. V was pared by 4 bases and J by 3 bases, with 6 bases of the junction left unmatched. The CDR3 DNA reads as TGTGCCAGCAGCGAGACCGGGACAGGGGACTATGGCTACACCTTC. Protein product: CASSETGTGDYGYTF.

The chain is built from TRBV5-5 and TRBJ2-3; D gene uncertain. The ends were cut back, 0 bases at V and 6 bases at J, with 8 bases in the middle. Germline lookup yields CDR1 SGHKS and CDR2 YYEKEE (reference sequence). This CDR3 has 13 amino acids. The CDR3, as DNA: TGTGCCAGCAGCTTGGACAAACCCGATACGCAGTATTTT. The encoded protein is CASSLDKPDTQYF.

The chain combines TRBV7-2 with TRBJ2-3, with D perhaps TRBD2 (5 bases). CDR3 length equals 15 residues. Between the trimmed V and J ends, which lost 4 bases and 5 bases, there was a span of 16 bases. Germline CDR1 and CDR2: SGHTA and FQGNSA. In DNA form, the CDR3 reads TGTGCCAGCAGCTCCTCAACTAGTCGCAAAGATACGCAGTATTTT. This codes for CASSSSTSRKDTQYF.